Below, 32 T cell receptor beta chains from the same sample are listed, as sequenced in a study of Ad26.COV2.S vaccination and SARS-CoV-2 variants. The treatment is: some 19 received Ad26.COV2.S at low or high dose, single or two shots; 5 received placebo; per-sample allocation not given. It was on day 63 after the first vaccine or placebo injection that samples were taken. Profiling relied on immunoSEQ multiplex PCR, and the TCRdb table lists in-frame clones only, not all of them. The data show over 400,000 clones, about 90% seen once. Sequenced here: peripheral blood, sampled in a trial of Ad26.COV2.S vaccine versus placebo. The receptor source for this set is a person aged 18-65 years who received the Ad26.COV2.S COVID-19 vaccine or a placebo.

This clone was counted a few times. The CDR3 region is CASSLEIGTTEAFF. The DNA of the CDR3 is TGTGCCAGCAGCTTAGAGATAGGTACCACTGAAGCTTTCTTT. V gene TRBV7-9 combines with J gene TRBJ1-1; D remains ambiguous. Looked up from germline, CDR1 is SEHNR and CDR2 is FQNEAQ (reference sequence). This CDR3 contains 14 residues. The V and J ends lost 1 base and 4 bases respectively, with 10 bases between them.

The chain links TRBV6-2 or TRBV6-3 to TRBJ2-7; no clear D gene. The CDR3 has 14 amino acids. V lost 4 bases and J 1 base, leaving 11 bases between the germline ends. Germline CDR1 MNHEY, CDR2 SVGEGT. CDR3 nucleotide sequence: TGTGCCAGCAGTTTATCTCACGGTTCCTACGAGCAGTACTTC. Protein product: CASSLSHGSYEQYF.

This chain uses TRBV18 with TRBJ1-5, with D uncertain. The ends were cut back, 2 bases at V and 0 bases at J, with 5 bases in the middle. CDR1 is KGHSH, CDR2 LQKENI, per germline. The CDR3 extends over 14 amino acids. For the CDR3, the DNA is TGTGCCAGCTCACCAGAGTTTAGCAATCAGCCCCAGCATTTT. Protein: CASSPEFSNQPQHF.

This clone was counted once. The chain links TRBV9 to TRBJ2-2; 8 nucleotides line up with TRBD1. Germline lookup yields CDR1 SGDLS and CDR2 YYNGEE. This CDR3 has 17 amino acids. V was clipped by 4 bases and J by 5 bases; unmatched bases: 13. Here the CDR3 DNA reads TGTGCCAGCAGCTCAGAATGGACAGGGTGGACAACCGGGGAGCTGTTTTTT. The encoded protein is CASSSEWTGWTTGELFF.

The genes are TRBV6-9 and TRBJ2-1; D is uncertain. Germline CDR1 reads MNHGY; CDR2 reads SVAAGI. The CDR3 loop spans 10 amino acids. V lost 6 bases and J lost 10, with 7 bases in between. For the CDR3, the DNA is TGTGCCAGCAGCTTCCGGGAGCAGTTCTTC. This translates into CASSFREQFF.

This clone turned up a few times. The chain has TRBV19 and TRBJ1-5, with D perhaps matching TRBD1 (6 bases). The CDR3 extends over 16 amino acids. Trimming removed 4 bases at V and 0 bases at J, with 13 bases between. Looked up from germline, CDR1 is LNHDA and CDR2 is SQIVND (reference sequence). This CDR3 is CASSTHREYSNQPQHF. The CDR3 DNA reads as TGTGCCAGTAGTACCCACAGGGAATATAGCAATCAGCCCCAGCATTTT.

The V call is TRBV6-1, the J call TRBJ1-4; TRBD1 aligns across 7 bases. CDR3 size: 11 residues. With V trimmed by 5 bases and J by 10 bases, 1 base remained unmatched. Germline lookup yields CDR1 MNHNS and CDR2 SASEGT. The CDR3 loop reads CASSQGGKLFF. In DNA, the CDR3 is TGTGCCAGCAGTCAGGGGGGAAAACTGTTTTTT.

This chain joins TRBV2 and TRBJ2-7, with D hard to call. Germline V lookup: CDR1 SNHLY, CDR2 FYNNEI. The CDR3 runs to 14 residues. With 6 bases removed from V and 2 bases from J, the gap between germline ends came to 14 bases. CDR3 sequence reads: CASRRPAIPYEQYF. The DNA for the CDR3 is TGTGCCAGCAGAAGACCAGCCATACCCTACGAGCAGTACTTC. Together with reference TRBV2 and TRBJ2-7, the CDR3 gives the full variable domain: EPEVTQTPSHQVTQMGQEVILRCVPISNHLYFYWYRQILGQKVEFLVSFYNNEISEKSEIFDDQFSVERPDGSNFTLKIRSTKLEDSAMYFCASRRPAIPYEQYFGPGTRLTVT.

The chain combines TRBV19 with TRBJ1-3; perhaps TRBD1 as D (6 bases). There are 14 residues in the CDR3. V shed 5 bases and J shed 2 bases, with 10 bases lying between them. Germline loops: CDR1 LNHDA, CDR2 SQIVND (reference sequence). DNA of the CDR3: TGTGCCAGTAGTCTGGCAGGGGCTGGAAACACCATATATTTT. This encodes CASSLAGAGNTIYF. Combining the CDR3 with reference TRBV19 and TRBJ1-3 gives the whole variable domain DGGITQSPKYLFRKEGQNVTLSCEQNLNHDAMYWYRQDPGQGLRLIYYSQIVNDFQKGDIAEGYSVSREKKESFPLTVTSAQKNPTAFYLCASSLAGAGNTIYFGEGSWLTVV.

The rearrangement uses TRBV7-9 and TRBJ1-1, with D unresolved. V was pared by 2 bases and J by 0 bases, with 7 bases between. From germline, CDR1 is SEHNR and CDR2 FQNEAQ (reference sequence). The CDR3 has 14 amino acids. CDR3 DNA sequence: TGTGCCAGCAGCTTAAACGGTATGAACACTGAAGCTTTCTTT. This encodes CASSLNGMNTEAFF.

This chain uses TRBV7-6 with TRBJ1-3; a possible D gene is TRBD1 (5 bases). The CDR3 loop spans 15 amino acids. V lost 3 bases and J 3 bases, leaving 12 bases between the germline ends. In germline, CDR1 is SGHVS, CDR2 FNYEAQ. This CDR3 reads CASSFGRVDGNTIYF. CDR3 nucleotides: TGTGCCAGCAGCTTTGGCAGGGTAGATGGAAACACCATATATTTT.

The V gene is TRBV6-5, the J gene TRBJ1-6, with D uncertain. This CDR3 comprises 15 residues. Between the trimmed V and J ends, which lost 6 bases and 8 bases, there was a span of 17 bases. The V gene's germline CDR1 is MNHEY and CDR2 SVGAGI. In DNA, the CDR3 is TGTGCCAGCAGACTACGGGCCTCCTCGGATTCACCCCTCCACTTT. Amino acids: CASRLRASSDSPLHF.

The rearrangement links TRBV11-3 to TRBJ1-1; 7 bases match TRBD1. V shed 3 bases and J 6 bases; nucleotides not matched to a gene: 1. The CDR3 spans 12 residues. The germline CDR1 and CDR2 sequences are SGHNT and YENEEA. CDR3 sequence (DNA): TGTGCCAGCAGCTTGGGGACAGCTGAAGCTTTCTTT. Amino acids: CASSLGTAEAFF.

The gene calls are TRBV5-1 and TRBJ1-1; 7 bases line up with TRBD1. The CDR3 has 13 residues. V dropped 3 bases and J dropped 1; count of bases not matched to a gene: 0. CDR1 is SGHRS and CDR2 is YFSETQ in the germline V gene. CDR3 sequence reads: CASSWDRNTEAFF. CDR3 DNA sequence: TGCGCCAGCAGCTGGGACAGGAACACTGAAGCTTTCTTT.

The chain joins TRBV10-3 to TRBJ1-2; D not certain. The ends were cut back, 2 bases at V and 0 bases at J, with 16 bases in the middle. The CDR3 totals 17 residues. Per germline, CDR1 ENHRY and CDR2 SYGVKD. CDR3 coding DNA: TGTGCCATCAGTGAGGTTGAGGGCGGGTTTGCTAACTATGGCTACACCTTC. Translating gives CAISEVEGGFANYGYTF.

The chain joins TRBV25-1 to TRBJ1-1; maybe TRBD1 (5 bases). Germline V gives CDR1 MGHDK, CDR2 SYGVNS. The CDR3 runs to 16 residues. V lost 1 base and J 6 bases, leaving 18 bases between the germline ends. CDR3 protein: CASSESPEGLTAEAFF. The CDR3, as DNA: TGTGCCAGCAGTGAATCCCCAGAGGGGCTTACCGCTGAAGCTTTCTTT.

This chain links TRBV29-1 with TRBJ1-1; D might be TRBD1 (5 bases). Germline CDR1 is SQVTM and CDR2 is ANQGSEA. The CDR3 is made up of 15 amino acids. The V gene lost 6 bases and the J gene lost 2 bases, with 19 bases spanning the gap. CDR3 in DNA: TGCAGCGTGAGGACCGCCCCGGGGGGAAACACTGAAGCTTTCTTT. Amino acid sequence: CSVRTAPGGNTEAFF. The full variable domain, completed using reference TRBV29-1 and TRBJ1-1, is SAVISQKPSRDICQRGTSLTIQCQVDSQVTMMFWYRQQPGQSLTLIATANQGSEATYESGFVIDKFPISRPNLTFSTLTVSNMSPEDSSIYLCSVRTAPGGNTEAFFGQGTRLTVV.

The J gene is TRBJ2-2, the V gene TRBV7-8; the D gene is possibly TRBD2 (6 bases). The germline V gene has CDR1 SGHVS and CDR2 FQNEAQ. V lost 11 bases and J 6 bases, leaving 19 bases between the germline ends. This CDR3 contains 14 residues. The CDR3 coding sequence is TGTGCCCGACTACCGGGGGTTTCGGCCGGGGAGCTGTTTTTT. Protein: CARLPGVSAGELFF. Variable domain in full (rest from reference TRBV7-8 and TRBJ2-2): GAGVSQSPRYKVAKRGQDVALRCDPISGHVSLFWYQQALGQGPEFLTYFQNEAQLDKSGLPSDRFFAERPEGSVSTLKIQRTQQEDSAVYLCARLPGVSAGELFFGEGSRLTVL.

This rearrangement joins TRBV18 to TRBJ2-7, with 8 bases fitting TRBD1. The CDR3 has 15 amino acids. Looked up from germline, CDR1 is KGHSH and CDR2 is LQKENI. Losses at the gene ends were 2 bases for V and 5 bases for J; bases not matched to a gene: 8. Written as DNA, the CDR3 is TGTGCCAGCTCACCAATGGACAGGGCAGCCCACGAGCAGTACTTC. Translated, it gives CASSPMDRAAHEQYF. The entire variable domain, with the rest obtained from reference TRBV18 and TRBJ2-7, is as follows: NAGVMQNPRHLVRRRGQEARLRCSPMKGHSHVYWYRQLPEEGLKFMVYLQKENIIDESGMPKERFSAEFPKEGPSILRIQQVVRGDSAAYFCASSPMDRAAHEQYFGPGTRLTVT.

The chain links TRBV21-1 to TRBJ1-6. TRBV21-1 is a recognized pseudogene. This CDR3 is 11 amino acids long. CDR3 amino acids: CASSKFPPLHF. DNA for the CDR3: TGTGCCAGCAGCAAATTTCCACCCCTCCACTTT.

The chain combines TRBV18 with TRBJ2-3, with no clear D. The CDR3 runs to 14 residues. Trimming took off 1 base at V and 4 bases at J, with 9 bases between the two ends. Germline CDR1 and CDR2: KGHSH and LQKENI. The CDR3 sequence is CASSPRHQSDTQYF. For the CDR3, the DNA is TGTGCCAGCTCACCACGGCATCAATCAGATACGCAGTATTTT.

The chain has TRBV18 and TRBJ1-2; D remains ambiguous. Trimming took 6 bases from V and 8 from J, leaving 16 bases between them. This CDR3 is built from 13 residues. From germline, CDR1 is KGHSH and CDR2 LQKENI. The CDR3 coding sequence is TGTGCCAGCTCCCCTGTCGGTCGGAGCGGCTACACCTTC. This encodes CASSPVGRSGYTF.

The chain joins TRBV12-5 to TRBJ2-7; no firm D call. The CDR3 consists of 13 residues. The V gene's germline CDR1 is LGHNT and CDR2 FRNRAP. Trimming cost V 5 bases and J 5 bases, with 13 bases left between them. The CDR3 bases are TGTGCTAGTGGTCGGACGGCTCTCCACGAGCAGTACTTC. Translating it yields CASGRTALHEQYF. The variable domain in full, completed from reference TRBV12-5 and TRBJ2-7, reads DARVTQTPRHKVTEMGQEVTMRCQPILGHNTVFWYRQTMMQGLELLAYFRNRAPLDDSGMPKDRFSAEMPDATLATLKIQPSEPRDSAVYFCASGRTALHEQYFGPGTRLTVT.

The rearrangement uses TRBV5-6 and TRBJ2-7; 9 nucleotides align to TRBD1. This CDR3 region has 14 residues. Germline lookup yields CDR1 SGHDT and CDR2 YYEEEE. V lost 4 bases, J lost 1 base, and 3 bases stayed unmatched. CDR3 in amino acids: CASSRTGVSYEQYF. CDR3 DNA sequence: TGTGCCAGCAGCAGGACAGGGGTATCCTACGAGCAGTACTTC.

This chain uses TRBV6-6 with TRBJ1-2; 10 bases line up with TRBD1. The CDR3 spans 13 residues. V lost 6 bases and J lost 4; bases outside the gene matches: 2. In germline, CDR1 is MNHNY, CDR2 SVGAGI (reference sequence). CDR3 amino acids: CASRGTGAYGYTF. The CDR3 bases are TGTGCCAGCAGGGGGACAGGGGCCTATGGCTACACCTTC.

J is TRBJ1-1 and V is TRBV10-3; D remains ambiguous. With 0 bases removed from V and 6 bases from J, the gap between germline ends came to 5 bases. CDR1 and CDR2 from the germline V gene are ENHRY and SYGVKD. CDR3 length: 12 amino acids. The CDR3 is CAISESPAEAFF. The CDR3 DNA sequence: TGTGCCATCAGTGAGTCGCCGGCTGAAGCTTTCTTT.

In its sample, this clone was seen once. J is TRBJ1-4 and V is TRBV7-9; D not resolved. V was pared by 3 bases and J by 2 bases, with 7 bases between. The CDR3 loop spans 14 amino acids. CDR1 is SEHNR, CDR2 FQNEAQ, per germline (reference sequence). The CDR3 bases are TGTGCCAGCAGCTTGGGAGGGACTAATGAAAAACTGTTTTTT. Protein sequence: CASSLGGTNEKLFF.

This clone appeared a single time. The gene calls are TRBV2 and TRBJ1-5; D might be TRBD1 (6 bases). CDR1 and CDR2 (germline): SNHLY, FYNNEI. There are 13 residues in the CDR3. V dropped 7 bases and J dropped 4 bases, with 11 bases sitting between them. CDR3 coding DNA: TGTGCCAGCAAACTAGGGGGGAATCAGCCCCAGCATTTT. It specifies CASKLGGNQPQHF.

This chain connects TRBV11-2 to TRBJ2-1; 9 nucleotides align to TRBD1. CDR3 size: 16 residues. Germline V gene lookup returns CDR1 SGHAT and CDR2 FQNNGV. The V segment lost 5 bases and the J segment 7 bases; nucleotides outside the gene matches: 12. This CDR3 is CASSRGADRGSNEQFF. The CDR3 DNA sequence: TGTGCCAGCAGCAGGGGGGCAGACAGGGGGAGTAATGAGCAGTTCTTC.

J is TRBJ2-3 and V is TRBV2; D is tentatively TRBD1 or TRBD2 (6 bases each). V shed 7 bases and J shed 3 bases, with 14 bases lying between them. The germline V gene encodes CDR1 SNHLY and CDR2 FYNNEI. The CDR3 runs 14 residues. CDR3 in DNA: TGTGCCAGCATTGTGGGGGGCTTAACAGATACGCAGTATTTT. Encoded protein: CASIVGGLTDTQYF. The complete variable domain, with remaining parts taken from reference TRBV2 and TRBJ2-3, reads EPEVTQTPSHQVTQMGQEVILRCVPISNHLYFYWYRQILGQKVEFLVSFYNNEISEKSEIFDDQFSVERPDGSNFTLKIRSTKLEDSAMYFCASIVGGLTDTQYFGPGTRLTVL.

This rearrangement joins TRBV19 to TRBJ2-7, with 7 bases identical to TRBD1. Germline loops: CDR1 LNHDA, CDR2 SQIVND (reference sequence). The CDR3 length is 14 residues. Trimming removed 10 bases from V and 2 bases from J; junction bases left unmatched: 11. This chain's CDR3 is CATAVAGGAYEQYF. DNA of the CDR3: TGTGCCACCGCAGTAGCAGGGGGAGCCTACGAGCAGTACTTC.

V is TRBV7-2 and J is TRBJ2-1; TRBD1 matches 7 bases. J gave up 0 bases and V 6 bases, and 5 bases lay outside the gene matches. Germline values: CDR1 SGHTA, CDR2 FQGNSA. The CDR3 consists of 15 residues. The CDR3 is CASRPGGISYNEQFF. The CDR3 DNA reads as TGTGCCAGCAGGCCAGGGGGAATCTCCTACAATGAGCAGTTCTTC.